This TCR beta chain appears in the sequencing data of a study of technical replicates of blood from a few donors. V was pared by 7 bases and J by 0 bases, with 19 bases between. CDR3 length: 16 residues. From germline, CDR1 is SNHLY and CDR2 FYNNEI. Libraries were prepared by immunoSEQ multiplex PCR; TCRdb keeps only in-frame clonotypes and omits some of them. The sample holds approximately 77,000 clones, approximately 94% seen once. Sequencing input: T cells isolated from PBMCs. The chain uses TRBV2 and TRBJ2-7; D might be TRBD1 (6 bases). The receptor comes from a human donor in good health. The CDR3 sequence: CASTLAGTPSSYEQYF. The CDR3, as DNA: TGTGCCAGCACTCTCGCCGGGACACCTAGCTCCTACGAGCAGTACTTC.